The entry that follows covers one T cell receptor beta chain sequence. Its antigen is currently unknown. This entry comes from a study of T-cell reconstitution after alpha-beta-depleted transplantation in children. It was with unique molecular identifiers that the TCRbeta library was prepared. Via MiXCR, TCRdb re-called the PCR reads, giving one row per CDR3 protein. Of around 500,000 distinct CDR3 sequences listed, 23% were seen once; the top ten hold approximately 14%. V gave up 4 bases and J gave up 5 bases, with 10 bases separating them. CDR3 length: 13 residues. Germline CDR1 and CDR2: SGHRS and YFSETQ. Overall study results and limits: Approximately two months post-transplant, alpha-beta T cells reportedly originated from several hundred expanded graft clones. It was newly produced T cells that mostly accounted for T-cell counts and diversity one year after transplant.

This material consisted of PBMCs, mostly from graft donor cells, taken 360 days after TCRalphabeta/CD19-depleted stem cell transplant. The clonotype comes from a boy in the first two years of life who had a stem cell transplant for acute myeloid leukemia, so the T cells may come from the graft donor. The chain employs TRBV5-1 and TRBJ2-1; D is undetermined. DNA of the CDR3: TGCGCCAGCAGCGGAGCAGGAGACAATGAGCAGTTCTTC. This encodes CASSGAGDNEQFF.